Listed below are T cell receptor beta chains from one sample, sequenced in a study of blood T cell repertoires in COVID-19. Some clones are missing from TCRdb's copy, which holds only in-frame ones; the method was immunoSEQ multiplex PCR. The repertoire holds a few hundred thousand clones, more than 70% seen once, with under 7.5% in the top ten. The specimen sequenced was peripheral blood. The receptor source for this set is a man in his late teens or twenties who had recovered from COVID-19. Both conserved end residues are part of each CDR3. The order of the fields is D gene, J gene, V gene, clone size, CDR3 DNA, CDR3 protein. D genes are given only for firm matches. Not all rows give a size; the values are once, few, many and, for expanded clones, a class.

d_call: -
j_call: TRBJ2-1
v_call: TRBV5-1
clone_size: -
cdr3_nt: TGCGCCAGCAGCTTGGGACAGGACTACAATGAGCAGTTCTTC
cdr3_aa: CASSLGQDYNEQFF

d_call: -
j_call: TRBJ2-7
v_call: TRBV12-5
clone_size: once
cdr3_nt: TGTGCTAGTGGTTTTTGGGGCGAGGAGCAGTACTTC
cdr3_aa: CASGFWGEEQYF

d_call: -
j_call: TRBJ2-7
v_call: TRBV15
clone_size: -
cdr3_nt: TGTGCCACCAGCAGAGCACGGTCCTACAGAAACGAGCAGTACTTC
cdr3_aa: CATSRARSYRNEQYF

d_call: TRBD2
j_call: TRBJ2-1
v_call: TRBV18
clone_size: -
cdr3_nt: TGTGCCAGCTCACCCATCGCGGCGGGAGGGGACGGAGAGCAGTTCTTC
cdr3_aa: CASSPIAAGGDGEQFF

d_call: -
j_call: TRBJ2-1
v_call: TRBV7-2
clone_size: -
cdr3_nt: TGTGCCAGCAGCTTTACCGGGACACTCCCATCAAATGAGCAGTTCTTC
cdr3_aa: CASSFTGTLPSNEQFF

d_call: -
j_call: TRBJ1-5
v_call: TRBV6-5
clone_size: -
cdr3_nt: TGTGCCAGCAGGCCCGCACAATATAGCAATCAGCCCCAGCATTTT
cdr3_aa: CASRPAQYSNQPQHF

d_call: TRBD2
j_call: TRBJ2-3
v_call: TRBV30
clone_size: -
cdr3_nt: TGTGCCTGGAGTGTAGCGGGAGGGGGTGATACGCAGTATTTT
cdr3_aa: CAWSVAGGGDTQYF

d_call: TRBD2
j_call: TRBJ2-1
v_call: TRBV7-2
clone_size: -
cdr3_nt: TGTGCCAGCAGCTCCCCCCGGGGGGAGTATGAGCAGTTCTTC
cdr3_aa: CASSSPRGEYEQFF

d_call: -
j_call: TRBJ2-7
v_call: TRBV18
clone_size: -
cdr3_nt: TGTGCCAGCTCACCGACAGCGGGTAGCGAGCAGTACTTC
cdr3_aa: CASSPTAGSEQYF

d_call: -
j_call: TRBJ1-2
v_call: TRBV11-2
clone_size: -
cdr3_nt: TGTGCCAGCAGCTTAGCCCGGGGGACGGTGGATGGCTACACCTTC
cdr3_aa: CASSLARGTVDGYTF

d_call: -
j_call: TRBJ2-1
v_call: TRBV20-1
clone_size: -
cdr3_nt: TGCAGTGCTAGAGATCCAGATGAGCAGTTCTTC
cdr3_aa: CSARDPDEQFF

d_call: TRBD2
j_call: TRBJ2-2
v_call: TRBV10-2
clone_size: -
cdr3_nt: TGCGCCAGCGGCCGACTAGCGGGAGATACCGGGGAGCTGTTTTTT
cdr3_aa: CASGRLAGDTGELFF

d_call: TRBD2
j_call: TRBJ2-1
v_call: TRBV10-3
clone_size: once
cdr3_nt: TGTGCCATCAGTCGGACTAGCGGGGACAATGAGCAGTTCTTC
cdr3_aa: CAISRTSGDNEQFF

d_call: -
j_call: TRBJ2-5
v_call: TRBV9
clone_size: -
cdr3_nt: TGTGCCAGCAGCGTATCAAGCCGCCAAGAGACCCAGTACTTC
cdr3_aa: CASSVSSRQETQYF

d_call: TRBD1
j_call: TRBJ2-5
v_call: TRBV18
clone_size: -
cdr3_nt: TGTGCCAGCTCACCAATGCGACAGGGGCAGAGGGGAGAGACCCAGTACTTC
cdr3_aa: CASSPMRQGQRGETQYF

d_call: -
j_call: TRBJ1-5
v_call: TRBV5-1
clone_size: -
cdr3_nt: TGCGCCAGCAGCTCAGACGGCTCGGGACAGCCCCAGCATTTT
cdr3_aa: CASSSDGSGQPQHF

d_call: -
j_call: TRBJ2-7
v_call: TRBV5-6
clone_size: -
cdr3_nt: TGTGCCAGCAGCTCAGGGGGGCACTACGAGCAGTACTTC
cdr3_aa: CASSSGGHYEQYF

d_call: TRBD1
j_call: TRBJ1-1
v_call: TRBV4-1
clone_size: -
cdr3_nt: TGCGCCAGCAGCCAAGATAAGGGACAGGGGATCCCTGAAGCTTTCTTT
cdr3_aa: CASSQDKGQGIPEAFF

d_call: TRBD1
j_call: TRBJ1-2
v_call: TRBV5-4
clone_size: few
cdr3_nt: TGTGCCAGCACCCAGGGACAGGACAACTATGGCTACACCTTC
cdr3_aa: CASTQGQDNYGYTF

d_call: -
j_call: TRBJ1-5
v_call: TRBV10-1
clone_size: -
cdr3_nt: TGCGCCAGCGAGCGGGGGTACGAAGGAAGGGTTGTTCAGCCCCAGCATTTT
cdr3_aa: CASERGYEGRVVQPQHF

d_call: -
j_call: TRBJ1-1
v_call: TRBV9
clone_size: -
cdr3_nt: TGTGCCAGCAGCGGAACAGGGACTGAAGCTTTCTTT
cdr3_aa: CASSGTGTEAFF

d_call: TRBD2
j_call: TRBJ2-1
v_call: TRBV5-6
clone_size: -
cdr3_nt: TGTGCCAGCAGCTTGGTCGGCGGGAGCGGGAGTGCCAGTGAGCAGTTCTTC
cdr3_aa: CASSLVGGSGSASEQFF

d_call: -
j_call: TRBJ1-6
v_call: TRBV19
clone_size: once
cdr3_nt: TGTGCCACCCGGGGCTCCTATAATTCACCCCTCCACTTT
cdr3_aa: CATRGSYNSPLHF

d_call: -
j_call: TRBJ2-2
v_call: TRBV5-1
clone_size: -
cdr3_nt: TGCGCCAGCAGCTCGCACACGAACACCGGGGAGCTGTTTTTT
cdr3_aa: CASSSHTNTGELFF

d_call: TRBD2
j_call: TRBJ2-1
v_call: TRBV7-9
clone_size: -
cdr3_nt: TGTGCCAGCAGCCCCTCGGGACTAGCGGCCAACAATGAGCAGTTCTTC
cdr3_aa: CASSPSGLAANNEQFF

d_call: TRBD1
j_call: TRBJ1-2
v_call: TRBV12-3/TRBV12-4
clone_size: -
cdr3_nt: TGTGCCAGCACCGTACAGGGGAGATATGGCTACACCTTC
cdr3_aa: CASTVQGRYGYTF

d_call: TRBD2
j_call: TRBJ2-1
v_call: TRBV5-6
clone_size: -
cdr3_nt: TGTGCCAGCAGCTTGGCCCCTAGCGGGAGGGGGAATGAGCAGTTCTTC
cdr3_aa: CASSLAPSGRGNEQFF

d_call: TRBD2
j_call: TRBJ2-1
v_call: TRBV6-4
clone_size: -
cdr3_nt: TGTGCCAGCAGTGACCAGGCTAGCGGGGGCCCTAATGAGCAGTTCTTC
cdr3_aa: CASSDQASGGPNEQFF

d_call: TRBD1
j_call: TRBJ1-1
v_call: TRBV7-9
clone_size: -
cdr3_nt: TGTGCCAGCAGCCCCCGGGACAGGGGAGAGGGGAACACTGAAGCTTTCTTT
cdr3_aa: CASSPRDRGEGNTEAFF

d_call: -
j_call: TRBJ1-1
v_call: TRBV5-4
clone_size: -
cdr3_nt: TGTGCCAGCAGCTTGGCCAACAGGGTGGAGACTGAAGCTTTCTTT
cdr3_aa: CASSLANRVETEAFF

d_call: TRBD2
j_call: TRBJ2-7
v_call: TRBV6-1
clone_size: -
cdr3_nt: TGTGCCAGCAGTGGTAATGCGGGGACTAGCGGGGTTTCCTACGAGCAGTACTTC
cdr3_aa: CASSGNAGTSGVSYEQYF

d_call: TRBD1
j_call: TRBJ2-5
v_call: TRBV27
clone_size: -
cdr3_nt: TGTGCCAGCAGCGAGCATGACAGGGGTGAGACCCAGTACTTC
cdr3_aa: CASSEHDRGETQYF

d_call: TRBD2
j_call: TRBJ2-7
v_call: TRBV3-1/TRBV3-2
clone_size: once
cdr3_nt: TGTGCCAGCAGCCAAGATGGGGGGGGTGAGCAGTACTTC
cdr3_aa: CASSQDGGGEQYF

d_call: TRBD1
j_call: TRBJ1-2
v_call: TRBV9
clone_size: -
cdr3_nt: TGTGCCAGCAGCGTAGACGAAAGGGGGACAGATAACTATGGCTACACCTTC
cdr3_aa: CASSVDERGTDNYGYTF

d_call: -
j_call: TRBJ1-4
v_call: TRBV11-1
clone_size: -
cdr3_nt: TGTGCCAGCAGCTCCGGGACACCAACTAATGAAAAACTGTTTTTT
cdr3_aa: CASSSGTPTNEKLFF

d_call: TRBD2
j_call: TRBJ2-1
v_call: TRBV6-5
clone_size: -
cdr3_nt: TGTGCCAGCTCCCTAGCGGGAGTCTCCTACAATGAGCAGTTCTTC
cdr3_aa: CASSLAGVSYNEQFF

d_call: TRBD1
j_call: TRBJ2-7
v_call: TRBV29-1
clone_size: -
cdr3_nt: TGCAGCGTCGCGGACAGGGGTAGCTCCTACGAGCAGTACTTC
cdr3_aa: CSVADRGSSYEQYF

d_call: -
j_call: TRBJ2-7
v_call: TRBV7-2
clone_size: -
cdr3_nt: TGTGCCAGCAGCTTAAGGGGGGGAGACTCCTACGAGCAGTACTTC
cdr3_aa: CASSLRGGDSYEQYF

d_call: -
j_call: TRBJ2-5
v_call: TRBV2
clone_size: once
cdr3_nt: TGTGCCAGCAGTGAACAGTGGGCTAGCCCCCAAGAGACCCAGTACTTC
cdr3_aa: CASSEQWASPQETQYF

d_call: -
j_call: TRBJ1-1
v_call: TRBV4-1
clone_size: -
cdr3_nt: TGCGCCAGCAGCCAAGACGTAGGGGTGGGCACTGAAGCTTTCTTT
cdr3_aa: CASSQDVGVGTEAFF

d_call: -
j_call: TRBJ2-3
v_call: TRBV5-1
clone_size: once
cdr3_nt: TGCGCCAGCAGCTTAGCGCGGGGTGCAGATACGCAGTATTTT
cdr3_aa: CASSLARGADTQYF

d_call: TRBD2
j_call: TRBJ2-3
v_call: TRBV5-8
clone_size: -
cdr3_nt: TGTGCCAGCAGCCACCGACTAGCGGGGCTCACAGATACGCAGTATTTT
cdr3_aa: CASSHRLAGLTDTQYF

d_call: TRBD2
j_call: TRBJ2-7
v_call: TRBV27
clone_size: -
cdr3_nt: TGTGCCAGCAGTCCTCCTTTTGGCGGGGGGTACGAGCAGTACTTC
cdr3_aa: CASSPPFGGGYEQYF

d_call: TRBD2
j_call: TRBJ2-5
v_call: TRBV7-3
clone_size: -
cdr3_nt: TGTGCCAGCAGCCCGGGGACTAGCGGGGGCCTTCAAGAGACCCAGTACTTC
cdr3_aa: CASSPGTSGGLQETQYF

d_call: TRBD1
j_call: TRBJ1-2
v_call: TRBV5-1
clone_size: -
cdr3_nt: TGCGCCAGCAGCTTGACAGGGGACTTTCTGCAGGGCTACACCTTC
cdr3_aa: CASSLTGDFLQGYTF

d_call: TRBD1
j_call: TRBJ1-1
v_call: TRBV5-4
clone_size: once
cdr3_nt: TGTGCCAGCAGGATGCAGGGGGATGACACTGAAGCTTTCTTT
cdr3_aa: CASRMQGDDTEAFF

d_call: -
j_call: TRBJ2-7
v_call: TRBV4-1
clone_size: -
cdr3_nt: TGCGCCAGCAGCCAACCCGAGAGCTCCTACGAGCAGTACTTC
cdr3_aa: CASSQPESSYEQYF

d_call: -
j_call: TRBJ2-2
v_call: TRBV3-1/TRBV3-2
clone_size: -
cdr3_nt: TGTGCCAGCAGCCAAACCCGGTCCGGGGAGCTGTTTTTT
cdr3_aa: CASSQTRSGELFF

d_call: -
j_call: TRBJ2-3
v_call: TRBV6-5
clone_size: -
cdr3_nt: TGTGCCAGCAGTCTGACAAGAAGCACAGATACGCAGTATTTT
cdr3_aa: CASSLTRSTDTQYF

d_call: -
j_call: TRBJ1-2
v_call: TRBV5-1
clone_size: -
cdr3_nt: TGCGCCAGCAGCTTGGAGCCTAACTATGGCTACACCTTC
cdr3_aa: CASSLEPNYGYTF

d_call: TRBD2
j_call: TRBJ2-2
v_call: TRBV19
clone_size: -
cdr3_nt: TGTGCCAGTAGCCTAACTAGCGTCGGGGAGCTATTTTTT
cdr3_aa: CASSLTSVGELFF

d_call: -
j_call: TRBJ2-7
v_call: TRBV6-5
clone_size: -
cdr3_nt: TGTGCCAGCAGTCCAAGCTTCGGGGGCTCCTACGAGCAGTACTTC
cdr3_aa: CASSPSFGGSYEQYF

d_call: TRBD2
j_call: TRBJ2-1
v_call: TRBV6-5
clone_size: -
cdr3_nt: TGTGCCAGCAGTTACGCTAGCGGACGATACAATGAGCAGTTCTTC
cdr3_aa: CASSYASGRYNEQFF

d_call: -
j_call: TRBJ1-1
v_call: TRBV2
clone_size: once
cdr3_nt: TGTGCCAGCAATTATGGGCAAACTGAAGCTTTCTTT
cdr3_aa: CASNYGQTEAFF

d_call: TRBD2
j_call: TRBJ2-4
v_call: TRBV6-5
clone_size: -
cdr3_nt: TGTGCCAGCAGTTTCGGACTAGCGGACATTCAGTACTTC
cdr3_aa: CASSFGLADIQYF

d_call: TRBD1
j_call: TRBJ1-2
v_call: TRBV20-1
clone_size: -
cdr3_nt: TGCAGTACTAGACAGGGGTATGGCTACACCTTC
cdr3_aa: CSTRQGYGYTF

d_call: TRBD1
j_call: TRBJ2-2
v_call: TRBV5-5
clone_size: -
cdr3_nt: TGTGCCAGCAGCTCTATTACCGGGACAGGGTTAACCGGGGAGCTGTTTTTT
cdr3_aa: CASSSITGTGLTGELFF

d_call: TRBD2
j_call: TRBJ2-1
v_call: TRBV27
clone_size: -
cdr3_nt: TGTGCCAGCAGACAAGACGGGGGGATATACAATGAGCAGTTCTTC
cdr3_aa: CASRQDGGIYNEQFF

d_call: -
j_call: TRBJ1-2
v_call: TRBV18
clone_size: -
cdr3_nt: TGTGCCAGCTCACCAGCGACAGGTGGTGTGGGCTACACCTTC
cdr3_aa: CASSPATGGVGYTF